The subject of this entry is one T cell receptor beta chain. The antigen is unknown. A read error may account for a junction end that differs from germline. MiXCR, applied by TCRdb to the reads, yields one record per CDR3 protein. The sample holds more than 500,000 distinct CDR3 sequences; approximately 15% are singletons and the top ten take 20% to 30%. This sample is part of a study of T cell repertoires in cytomegalovirus infection. Study background: It can be stated that public TCR beta signatures indicated CMV infection as well as a matching HLA type. Study-wide points: In two of eight donors, the top clonotype was HLA-C-restricted CMV-specific. Individuals carrying CMV plus the relevant HLA were identified by cumulative frequency of public TCR beta families.

This CDR3 region has 17 residues. Germline lookup yields CDR1 SGHTA and CDR2 FQGTGA. The gene calls are TRBV7-3 and TRBJ2-2; 9 nucleotides align to TRBD1. The specimen was CD8+ T cells from PBMCs. The source is a human donor in good health (CMV status not recorded). Some clones in this sample may be carry-over from other donors' samples. The CDR3 DNA reads TGTGCCAGCAGCATAACCGGGACAGGGAGGAACACCGGGGAGCTGTTTTTT. Translated: CASSITGTGRNTGELFF. Combining the CDR3 with reference TRBV7-3 and TRBJ2-2 gives the whole variable domain GAGVSQTPSNKVTEKGKYVELRCDPISGHTALYWYRQSLGQGPEFLIYFQGTGAADDSGLPNDRFFAVRPEGSVSTLKIQRTERGDSAVYLCASSITGTGRNTGELFFGEGSRLTVL.